The present entry profiles one TCR beta chain with its context. The sample belongs to a study of blood T cell repertoires in COVID-19. In the study overall: PBMCs, B-cell-depleted T cells, or T cells provided the cDNA or gDNA that made up the material.

Data came from immunoSEQ multiplex PCR; TCRdb stores just in-frame clones and leaves some out. This sample yields 200,000 to 250,000 clones, of which about 80% are seen a single time; 1.3% belongs to the top ten. V lost 6 bases, J lost 0 bases, and 19 bases lay in between. Per germline, CDR1 SGHRS and CDR2 YFSETQ. This CDR3 is 18 amino acids long. Input material: PBMCs or T cells enriched from blood (not recorded which). This TCR derives from a woman in her forties with acute COVID-19. V gene TRBV5-1 combines with J gene TRBJ1-6; tentatively, D is TRBD1 (6 bases). CDR3 residues: CASTPGPDRSSYNSPLHF. CDR3 sequence (DNA): TGCGCCAGCACTCCGGGACCCGACAGGTCCTCCTATAATTCACCCCTCCACTTT.